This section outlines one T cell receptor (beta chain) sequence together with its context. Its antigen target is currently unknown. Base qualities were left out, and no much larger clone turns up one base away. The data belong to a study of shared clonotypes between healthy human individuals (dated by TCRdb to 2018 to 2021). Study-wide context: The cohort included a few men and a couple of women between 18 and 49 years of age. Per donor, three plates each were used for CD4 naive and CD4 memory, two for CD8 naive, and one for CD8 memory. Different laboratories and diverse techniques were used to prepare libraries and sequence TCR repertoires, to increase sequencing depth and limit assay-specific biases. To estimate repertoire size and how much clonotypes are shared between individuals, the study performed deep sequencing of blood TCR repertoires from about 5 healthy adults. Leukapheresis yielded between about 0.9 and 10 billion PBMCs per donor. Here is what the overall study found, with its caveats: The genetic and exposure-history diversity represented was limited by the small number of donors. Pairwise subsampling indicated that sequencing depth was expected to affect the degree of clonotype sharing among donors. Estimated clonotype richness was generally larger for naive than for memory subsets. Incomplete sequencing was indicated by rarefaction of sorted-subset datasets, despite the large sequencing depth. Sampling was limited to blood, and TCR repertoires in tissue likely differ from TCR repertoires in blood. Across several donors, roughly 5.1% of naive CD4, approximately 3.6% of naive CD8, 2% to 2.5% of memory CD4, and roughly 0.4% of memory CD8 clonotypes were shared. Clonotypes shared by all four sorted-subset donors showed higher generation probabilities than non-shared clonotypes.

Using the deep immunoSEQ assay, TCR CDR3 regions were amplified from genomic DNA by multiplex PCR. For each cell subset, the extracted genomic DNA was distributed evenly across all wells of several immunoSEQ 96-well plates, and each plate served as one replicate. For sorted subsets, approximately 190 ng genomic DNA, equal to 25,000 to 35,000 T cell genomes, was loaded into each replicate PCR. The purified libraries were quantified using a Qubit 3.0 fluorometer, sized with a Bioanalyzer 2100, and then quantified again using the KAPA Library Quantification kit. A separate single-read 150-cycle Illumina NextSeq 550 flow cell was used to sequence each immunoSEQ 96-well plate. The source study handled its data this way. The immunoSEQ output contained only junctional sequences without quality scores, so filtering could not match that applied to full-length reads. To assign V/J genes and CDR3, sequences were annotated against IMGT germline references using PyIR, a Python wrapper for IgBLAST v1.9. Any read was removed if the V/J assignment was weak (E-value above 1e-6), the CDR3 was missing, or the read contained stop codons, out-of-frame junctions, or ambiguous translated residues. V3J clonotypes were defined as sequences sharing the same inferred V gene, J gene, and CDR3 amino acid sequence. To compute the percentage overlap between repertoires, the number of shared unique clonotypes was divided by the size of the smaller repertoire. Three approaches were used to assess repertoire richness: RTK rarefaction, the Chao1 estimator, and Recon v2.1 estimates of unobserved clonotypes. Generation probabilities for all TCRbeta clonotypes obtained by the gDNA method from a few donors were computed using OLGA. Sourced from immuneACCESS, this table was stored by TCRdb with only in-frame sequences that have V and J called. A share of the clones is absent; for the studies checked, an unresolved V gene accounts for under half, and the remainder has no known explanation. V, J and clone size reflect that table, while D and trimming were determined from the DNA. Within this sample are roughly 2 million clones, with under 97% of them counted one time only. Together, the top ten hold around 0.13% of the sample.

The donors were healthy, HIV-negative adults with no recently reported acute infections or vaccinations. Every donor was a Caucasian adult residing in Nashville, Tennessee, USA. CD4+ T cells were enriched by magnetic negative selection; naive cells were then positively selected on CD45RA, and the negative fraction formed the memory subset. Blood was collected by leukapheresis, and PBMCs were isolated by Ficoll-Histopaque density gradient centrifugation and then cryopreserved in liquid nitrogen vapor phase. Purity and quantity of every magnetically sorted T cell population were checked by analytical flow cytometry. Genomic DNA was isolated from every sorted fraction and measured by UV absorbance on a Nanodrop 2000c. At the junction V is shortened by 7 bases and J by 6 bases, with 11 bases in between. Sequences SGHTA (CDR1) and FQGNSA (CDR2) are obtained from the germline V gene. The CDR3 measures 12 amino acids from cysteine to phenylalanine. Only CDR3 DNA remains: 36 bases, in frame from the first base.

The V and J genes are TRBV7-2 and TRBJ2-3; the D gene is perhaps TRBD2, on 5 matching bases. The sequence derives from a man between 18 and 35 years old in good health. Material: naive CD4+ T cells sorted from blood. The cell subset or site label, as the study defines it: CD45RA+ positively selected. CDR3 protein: CASTRGLDTQYF. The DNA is TGTGCCAGCACCCGAGGGTTGGATACGCAGTATTTT.